A single sample is the source of the 32 T cell receptor beta chains below, sequenced in a study of T cell responses to AZD1222 COVID-19 vaccine. Using immunoSEQ multiplex PCR, the repertoire was profiled, and TCRdb retains in-frame clones only, with some absent. The sample lists approximately 120,000 clones, nearly 90% occurring once. This specimen consisted of peripheral blood, obtained on day 0 of AZD1222 vaccination. The receptors come from an adult in good health.

The chain recombines TRBV2 with TRBJ1-2; D perhaps matches TRBD1 (5 bases). Trimming shortened V by 5 bases and J by 10 bases, and 8 bases separated the two germline ends. From germline, CDR1 is SNHLY and CDR2 FYNNEI. The CDR3 is 10 residues long. CDR3 in DNA: TGTGCCAGCAGTCGGGACTCCTACACCTTC. Translated, it gives CASSRDSYTF.

The CDR3 loop is CASSYGGAGAGAFF. The CDR3 DNA reads TGTGCCAGCAGTTACGGGGGCGCGGGGGCCGGAGCTTTCTTT. The rearrangement joins TRBV6-5 to TRBJ1-1, with a tentative D call TRBD1 (6 bases). CDR3 length equals 14 residues. The V and J ends lost 2 bases and 10 bases respectively, with 17 bases between them. From germline, CDR1 is MNHEY and CDR2 SVGAGI.

The chain carries TRBV28 and TRBJ2-2, with 12 nucleotides matching TRBD2. Looked up from germline, CDR1 is MDHEN and CDR2 is SYDVKM. The J segment lost 7 bases and the V segment lost 3 bases, leaving 9 bases of the junction unmatched. The CDR3 is 17 amino acids. This CDR3 is CASSLSLAGGPGGELFF. Here the CDR3 DNA reads TGTGCCAGCAGTTTGTCACTAGCGGGGGGCCCGGGCGGGGAGCTGTTTTTT. The full variable domain, rest sourced from reference TRBV28 and TRBJ2-2, is DVKVTQSSRYLVKRTGEKVFLECVQDMDHENMFWYRQDPGLGLRLIYFSYDVKMKEKGDIPEGYSVSREKKERFSLILESASTNQTSMYLCASSLSLAGGPGGELFFGEGSRLTVL.

The chain is built from TRBV6-2 or TRBV6-3 and TRBJ2-2, with 11 positions matching TRBD2. Germline values: CDR1 MNHEY, CDR2 SVGEGT. The CDR3 extends over 15 amino acids. Trimming removed 5 bases from V and 4 bases from J; junction bases left unmatched: 3. DNA of the CDR3: TGTGCCAGCAGTCCACTAGCGGGGGCCACCGGGGAGCTGTTTTTT. This translates into CASSPLAGATGELFF.

The DNA of the CDR3 is TGTGCCAGCAGTTATTGGGAGACCCAGTACTTC. Its protein product is CASSYWETQYF. The chain couples TRBV6-2 or TRBV6-3 to TRBJ2-5; D unclear. Germline V gene lookup returns CDR1 MNHEY and CDR2 SVGEGT. V lost 3 bases and J lost 5, with 4 bases in between. CDR3 length: 11 amino acids.

The V call is TRBV6-2 or TRBV6-3, the J call TRBJ2-2; D unclear. From germline, CDR1 is MNHEY and CDR2 SVGEGT. This CDR3 has 14 residues. The germline V and J ends were trimmed by 5 bases and 5 bases, with 12 bases remaining between them. CDR3 DNA sequence: TGTGCCAGCAGTATGACCACAAATACCGGGGAGCTGTTTTTT. Its protein is CASSMTTNTGELFF.

The CDR3 spells CASTFRDAASGNTIYF. For the CDR3, the DNA is TGTGCCAGCACTTTTAGGGACGCGGCCTCTGGAAACACCATATATTTT. V and J are TRBV2 and TRBJ1-3, with D possibly TRBD1 on 5 matching bases. The germline V gene encodes CDR1 SNHLY and CDR2 FYNNEI. The length of the CDR3 is 16 residues. Trimming stripped 7 bases from V and 0 bases from J, with 16 bases between.

This chain uses TRBV2 with TRBJ2-7; 7 bases fit TRBD1. Germline loops: CDR1 SNHLY, CDR2 FYNNEI. Trimming took 4 bases from V and 6 from J; bases not matched to a gene: 9. This CDR3 contains 14 residues. The CDR3 loop reads CASSGLGQIVEQYF. CDR3 bases: TGTGCCAGCAGTGGCCTGGGACAGATCGTCGAGCAGTACTTC.

This chain links TRBV14 with TRBJ1-2; D perhaps matches TRBD1 (6 bases). The V end was cut by 4 bases, the J end by 4 bases, with 16 bases between. The CDR3 extends over 15 amino acids. The germline V gene encodes CDR1 SGHDN and CDR2 FVKESK. CDR3 DNA: TGTGCCAGCAGCCCAGCCGGGGGGCGCATCTATGGCTACACCTTC. Translated, it gives CASSPAGGRIYGYTF.

V usage is TRBV15 and J usage is TRBJ2-5; D remains ambiguous. The CDR3 extends over 15 amino acids. CDR1 LNHNV and CDR2 YYDKDF come from the germline V gene (reference sequence). The V gene lost 0 bases and the J gene lost 2 bases, with 10 bases spanning the gap. CDR3: CATSRDPPAQETQYF. The CDR3 DNA is TGTGCCACCAGCAGAGATCCCCCAGCTCAAGAGACCCAGTACTTC.

V gene TRBV13 combines with J gene TRBJ2-5, with 12 positions matching TRBD2. The end of the DNA fits TRBJ2-7 better, so the J call may be wrong. Per the germline V gene, CDR1 is PRHDT and CDR2 is FYEKMQ (reference sequence). The CDR3 totals 17 residues. The CDR3 DNA reads TGTGCCAGCAGCTGGGGACTAGCGGGTCCCAACTCCTACGAGCAGTACTTC. Protein: CASSWGLAGPNSYEQYF.

V and J are TRBV6-5 and TRBJ2-1; tentatively, D is TRBD2 (6 bases). This CDR3 region has 16 residues. Germline values: CDR1 MNHEY, CDR2 SVGAGI. V gave up 4 bases and J gave up 0 bases, with 13 bases separating them. The CDR3 loop is CASSSSGPSSYNEQFF. The DNA of the CDR3 is TGTGCCAGCAGTTCGAGCGGGCCAAGCTCCTACAATGAGCAGTTCTTC.

V and J are TRBV7-9 and TRBJ2-3; 8 bases are shared with TRBD2. Per the germline V gene, CDR1 is SEHNR and CDR2 is FQNEAQ (reference sequence). The CDR3 totals 13 residues. The V gene end was trimmed by 9 bases and the J gene end by 4 bases; junction bases not matched to a gene: 6. The CDR3 here is CASREGTADTQYF. The CDR3 region has the DNA TGTGCCAGTCGGGAGGGTACGGCAGATACGCAGTATTTT. Combining the CDR3 with reference TRBV7-9 and TRBJ2-3 gives the whole variable domain DTGVSQNPRHKITKRGQNVTFRCDPISEHNRLYWYRQTLGQGPEFLTYFQNEAQLEKSRLLSDRFSAERPKGSFSTLEIQRTEQGDSAMYLCASREGTADTQYFGPGTRLTVL.

The chain carries TRBV5-6 and TRBJ2-3, with 14 bases identical to TRBD2. CDR3 length equals 18 residues. Germline V CDR1 and CDR2: SGHDT, YYEEEE. Trimming cost V 2 bases and J 2 bases; bases outside gene matches: 7. The CDR3 spells CASSLRLAGGPNTDTQYF. In DNA form, the CDR3 reads TGTGCCAGCAGCTTAAGACTAGCGGGAGGGCCGAACACAGATACGCAGTATTTT.

The chain combines TRBV14 with TRBJ2-2; D call uncertain. The V and J ends lost 6 bases and 7 bases respectively, with 21 bases between them. The CDR3 covers 16 residues. CDR1 and CDR2 (germline): SGHDN, FVKESK. As DNA, the CDR3 is TGTGCCAGCAGTCCAAAGGCCACTTATCTCGGCGGGGAGCTGTTTTTT. This translates into CASSPKATYLGGELFF.

The chain recombines TRBV19 with TRBJ1-5; D gene ambiguous. The CDR3 has 13 residues. Trimming removed 5 bases from V and 8 bases from J, with 13 bases in between. Germline V gene lookup returns CDR1 LNHDA and CDR2 SQIVND (reference sequence). This CDR3 is CASSVRAKEPQHF. The CDR3 bases are TGTGCCAGTAGTGTTAGGGCTAAGGAGCCCCAGCATTTT.

V is TRBV19 and J is TRBJ1-1; D ambiguous. Trimming removed 4 bases at V and 3 bases at J, with 9 bases between. The CDR3 has 13 residues. Germline V CDR1 and CDR2: LNHDA, SQIVND (reference sequence). The CDR3 bases are TGTGCCAGTAGTAACACATGGGACACTGAAGCTTTCTTT. Translating gives CASSNTWDTEAFF.

The chain links TRBV7-2 to TRBJ2-1, with D uncertain. This CDR3 contains 14 residues. The V gene lost 5 bases and the J gene lost 4 bases, with 12 bases spanning the gap. The germline CDR1 and CDR2 sequences are SGHTA and FQGNSA. CDR3 DNA sequence: TGTGCCAGCAGCCGGGCCCCTGGGTACAATGAGCAGTTCTTC. It codes for CASSRAPGYNEQFF.

This clone appeared once. This chain uses TRBV5-4 with TRBJ2-5, with 7 bases matching TRBD2. Trimming removed 4 bases from V and 5 bases from J; junction bases left unmatched: 11. The CDR3 contains 15 residues. CDR1 is SGHNT, CDR2 YYREEE, per germline (reference sequence). This CDR3 is CASSLSGTTVETQYF. For the CDR3, the DNA is TGTGCCAGCAGCCTATCAGGGACTACCGTGGAGACCCAGTACTTC.

The chain recombines TRBV11-3 with TRBJ1-4; D is ambiguous. The CDR3 runs 16 residues. V gave up 0 bases and J gave up 8 bases, with 16 bases separating them. CDR1 is SGHNT and CDR2 is YENEEA in the germline V gene. CDR3 DNA sequence: TGTGCCAGCAGCTTAGATGGCGAGACCATTGGGGAAAAACTGTTTTTT. As protein: CASSLDGETIGEKLFF.

The chain uses TRBV2 and TRBJ2-7; no reliable D call. V gave up 1 base and J gave up 3 bases, with 10 bases separating them. This CDR3 comprises 14 residues. The V gene's germline CDR1 is SNHLY and CDR2 FYNNEI. CDR3 coding DNA: TGTGCCAGCAGTGAAGGGCGCAAGGACTACGAGCAGTACTTC. This sequence encodes CASSEGRKDYEQYF.

The chain links TRBV9 to TRBJ2-2, with TRBD2 matching over 8 bases. With 4 bases clipped from V and 7 bases from J, the junction kept 3 bases outside the gene matches. This CDR3 spans 13 amino acids. Germline values: CDR1 SGDLS, CDR2 YYNGEE. The CDR3: CASSREGHGELFF. Here the CDR3 DNA reads TGTGCCAGCAGCCGGGAGGGCCACGGGGAGCTGTTTTTT.

The chain couples TRBV10-3 to TRBJ1-1; D possibly corresponds to TRBD1 (5 bases). V dropped 2 bases and J dropped 1 base, with 11 bases sitting between them. Germline values: CDR1 ENHRY, CDR2 SYGVKD. There are 15 residues in the CDR3. The CDR3 DNA sequence: TGTGCCATCAGTGAGGCCGGGGGAGCGAACACTGAAGCTTTCTTT. This encodes CAISEAGGANTEAFF.

The chain is built from TRBV19 and TRBJ2-1, with TRBD1 identical over 7 bases. This CDR3 is 14 amino acids long. Germline CDR1 is LNHDA and CDR2 is SQIVND (reference sequence). The V and J ends lost 3 bases and 5 bases, in that order; junction bases with no gene match: 4. The CDR3 protein is CASSIKGQHNEQFF. DNA of the CDR3: TGTGCCAGTAGTATTAAGGGACAGCACAATGAGCAGTTCTTC.

This clone was detected once. The V and J genes are TRBV6-5 and TRBJ1-1; no reliable D call. Trimming pared 6 bases from V and 5 bases from J, leaving 16 bases between. The CDR3 runs 14 residues. Germline assignment: CDR1 MNHEY and CDR2 SVGAGI. The CDR3 nucleotides read TGTGCCAGCAGCCGCGACGGGGTTGTTACTGAAGCTTTCTTT. The encoded protein is CASSRDGVVTEAFF.

The V and J genes are TRBV19 and TRBJ2-1, with 8 bases fitting TRBD2. CDR1 and CDR2 from the germline V gene are LNHDA and SQIVND (reference sequence). The CDR3 is 15 residues long. V lost 6 bases, J lost 10 bases, and 14 bases stayed unmatched. The CDR3 bases are TGTGCCAGTAGGGCCTTGGGCGGGGGGCGTTGGGAGCAGTTCTTC. This encodes CASRALGGGRWEQFF.

The gene calls are TRBV30 and TRBJ1-2; D call uncertain. V lost 1 base and J 1 base, leaving 16 bases between the germline ends. CDR3 length: 16 residues. From germline, CDR1 is GTSNPN and CDR2 SVGIG (reference sequence). CDR3 sequence: CAWSAEGAPNNYGYTF. CDR3 coding DNA: TGTGCCTGGAGTGCAGAGGGAGCCCCGAATAACTATGGCTACACCTTC.

The rearrangement uses TRBV6-1 and TRBJ1-2; TRBD1 matches 7 bases. The junction had 4 bases not matched to a gene; V was cut back by 3 bases and J by 3 bases. The CDR3 contains 14 residues. Germline V gene sequence: CDR1 MNHNS, CDR2 SASEGT. As DNA, the CDR3 is TGTGCCAGCAGTGAGAGACAGGGTGACTATGGCTACACCTTC. Translating gives CASSERQGDYGYTF.

The V call is TRBV9, the J call TRBJ1-6, with TRBD1 as a possible D gene (5 bases). The CDR3 runs to 16 residues. The V gene's germline CDR1 is SGDLS and CDR2 YYNGEE. The V end was cut by 4 bases, the J end by 4 bases, with 15 bases between. The CDR3 here is CASSPVAGPYNSPLHF. The CDR3 region has the DNA TGTGCCAGCAGCCCCGTGGCAGGGCCTTATAATTCACCCCTCCACTTT.

The chain is built from TRBV14 and TRBJ1-3; 9 positions match TRBD1. This CDR3 is 16 amino acids long. V trimming: 4 bases; J trimming: 4 bases; junction bases outside the gene matches: 8. Germline-derived CDR1 and CDR2 are SGHDN and FVKESK. For the CDR3, the DNA is TGTGCCAGCAGCCCGGACAGGGGCCCCCTCGGAAACACCATATATTTT. Translation: CASSPDRGPLGNTIYF.

In DNA, the CDR3 is TGTGCCAGCAGTCTCGGGCCCGCGGACGAGCAGTACGTC. Protein sequence: CASSLGPADEQYV. This rearrangement joins TRBV5-4 to TRBJ2-7; D remains ambiguous. Trimming took off 5 bases at V and 5 bases at J, with 14 bases between the two ends. Looked up from germline, CDR1 is SGHNT and CDR2 is YYREEE (reference sequence). This CDR3 has 13 amino acids.

The rearrangement links TRBV7-9 to TRBJ1-4; D remains unclear. Germline V gene lookup returns CDR1 SEHNR and CDR2 FQNEAQ (reference sequence). This CDR3 spans 15 amino acids. The V and J ends lost 5 bases and 0 bases respectively, with 10 bases between them. The CDR3 reads CASSEFSATNEKLFF. The DNA for the CDR3 is TGTGCCAGCAGCGAGTTCAGTGCAACTAATGAAAAACTGTTTTTT.